These T cell receptor beta chains were read from a single sample in a study of T cells in Graves' hyperthyroidism and ophthalmopathy. Via MiXCR, TCRdb re-called the multiplex PCR reads, giving one row per CDR3 protein. The table includes about 580,000 distinct CDR3 sequences, roughly 50% detected once. What was sequenced was peripheral blood or thyroid tissue (not recorded which). The receptors derive from a woman younger than 30 with Graves' hyperthyroidism. Each CDR3 is given with its conserved first and last residue. Fields, in order: V gene, J gene, CDR3 protein.

TRBV7-3	TRBJ2-1	CASSSLAGRSEQFF
TRBV20-1	TRBJ2-7	CSARPSGGEEQYF
TRBV25-1	TRBJ2-4	CASSGPGGNIQYF
TRBV3-1	TRBJ2-7	CASSQRREFASEQYF
TRBV7-2	TRBJ2-5	CASSLAPSGRTQYF
TRBV6-1	TRBJ2-7	CASSRAGQSYEQYF
TRBV20-1	TRBJ1-5	CSARTSGFKNQPQHF
TRBV19	TRBJ1-5	CASSGTGGMSNQPQHF
TRBV12-3/TRBV12-4	TRBJ1-1	CASSLGRFGAFF
TRBV20-1	TRBJ1-1	CSAQSTEAFF
TRBV2	TRBJ1-2	CASSEEGQGDGYTF
TRBV5-1	TRBJ1-4	CASSLGPKNEKLFF